The T cell receptor (beta chain) under discussion was sequenced for a study of blood T cell repertoires in COVID-19. Using immunoSEQ multiplex PCR, the repertoire was profiled, and TCRdb retains in-frame clones only, with some absent. Among about 200,000 clones listed, roughly nine tenths were seen once. Germline-derived CDR1 and CDR2 are MNHEY and SVGAGI. The CDR3 extends over 15 amino acids. With 2 bases removed from V and 8 bases from J, the gap between germline ends came to 15 bases. V usage is TRBV6-5 and J usage is TRBJ1-4; D gene uncertain. The source of this sequence is a young woman who had recovered from COVID-19. Sequenced input: PBMCs or T cells enriched from blood (not recorded which). The CDR3 DNA is TGTGCCAGCAGTTACAGAGGGTCAAGAGTAGAAAAACTGTTTTTT. Translation gives CASSYRGSRVEKLFF.